This TCR beta chain comes out of a study of blood T cells in healthy people across ages. Study conclusions and caveats: Naive and antigen-experienced cells could not be conclusively compared, given unsorted PBMCs. Diversity estimates from one million T cells were considered underestimates.

Comment on this clonotype: Antigen specificity is unknown.

The donors, all healthy, were Caucasians living in Russia, aged about 6 to 95. The V and J ends lost 6 bases and 2 bases respectively, with 15 bases between them. The CDR3 runs to 14 residues. Per germline, CDR1 DFQATT and CDR2 SNEGSKA (reference sequence). PCR was performed a second time for roughly 6 to 12 cycles using a sample-barcoded 5' primer and a J-beta primer mix. TCRdb re-derived calls from the 5' RACE reads in MiXCR, one entry per CDR3 protein. The sample has some 860,000 distinct CDR3 sequences, 45% to 70% seen once. The rearrangement uses TRBV20-1 and TRBJ2-3; weak D call: TRBD2 (5 bases). The sequence derives from a man aged 35 to 55 in good health. The sequenced sample was blood. The CDR3 spells CSAPDYDYTDTQYF. CDR3 sequence (DNA): TGCAGTGCCCCCGACTATGACTACACAGATACGCAGTATTTT.